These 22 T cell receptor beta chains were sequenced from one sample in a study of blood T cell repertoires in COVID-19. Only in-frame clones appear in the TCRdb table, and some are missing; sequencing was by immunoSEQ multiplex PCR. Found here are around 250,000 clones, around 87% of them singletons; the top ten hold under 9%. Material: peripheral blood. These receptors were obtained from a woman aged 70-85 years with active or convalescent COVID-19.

In DNA form, the CDR3 reads TGTGCCAGTAGTATCGGGGGGAGCACTGAAGCTTTCTTT. Translation: CASSIGGSTEAFF. The chain carries TRBV19 and TRBJ1-1; D is perhaps TRBD1 (5 bases). This CDR3 has 13 amino acids. CDR1 is LNHDA, CDR2 SQIVND, per germline (reference sequence). The V end lost 3 bases, the J end lost 4 bases, and 9 bases lay between the germline ends.

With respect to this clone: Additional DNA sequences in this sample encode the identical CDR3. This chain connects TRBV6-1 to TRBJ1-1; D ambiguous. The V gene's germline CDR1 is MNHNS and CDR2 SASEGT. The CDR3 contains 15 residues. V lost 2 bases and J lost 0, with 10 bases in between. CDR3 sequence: CASSESQAMNTEAFF. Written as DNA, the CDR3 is TGTGCCAGCAGTGAATCTCAGGCGATGAACACTGAAGCTTTCTTT.

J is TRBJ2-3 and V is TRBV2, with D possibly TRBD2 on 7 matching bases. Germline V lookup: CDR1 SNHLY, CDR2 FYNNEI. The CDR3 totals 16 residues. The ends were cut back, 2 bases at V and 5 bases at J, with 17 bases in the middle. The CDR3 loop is CASSEMGGPGRDTQYF. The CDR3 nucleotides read TGTGCCAGCAGTGAAATGGGGGGGCCCGGTAGAGATACGCAGTATTTT.

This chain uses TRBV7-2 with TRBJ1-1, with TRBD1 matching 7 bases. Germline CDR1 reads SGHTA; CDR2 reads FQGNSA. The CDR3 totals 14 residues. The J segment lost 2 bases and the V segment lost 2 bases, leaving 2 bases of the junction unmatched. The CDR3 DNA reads TGTGCCAGCAGCTTACAGGGGGGCAACACTGAAGCTTTCTTT. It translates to CASSLQGGNTEAFF.

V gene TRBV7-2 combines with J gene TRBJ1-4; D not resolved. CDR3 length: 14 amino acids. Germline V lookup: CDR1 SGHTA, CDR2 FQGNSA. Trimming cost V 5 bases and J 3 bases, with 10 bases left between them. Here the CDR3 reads CASSSGGANEKLFF. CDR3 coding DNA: TGTGCCAGCAGCAGCGGTGGGGCTAATGAAAAACTGTTTTTT.

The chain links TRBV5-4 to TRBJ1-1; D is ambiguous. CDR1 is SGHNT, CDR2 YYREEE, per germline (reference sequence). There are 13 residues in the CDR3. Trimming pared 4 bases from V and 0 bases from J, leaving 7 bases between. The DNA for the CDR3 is TGTGCCAGCAGCCCACAGATGAACACTGAAGCTTTCTTT. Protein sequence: CASSPQMNTEAFF.

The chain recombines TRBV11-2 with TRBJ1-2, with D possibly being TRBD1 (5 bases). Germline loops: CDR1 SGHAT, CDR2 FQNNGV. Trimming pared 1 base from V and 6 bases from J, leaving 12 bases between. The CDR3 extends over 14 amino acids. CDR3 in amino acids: CASSLVGLGDGYTF. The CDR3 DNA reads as TGTGCCAGCAGCTTAGTGGGTCTAGGGGATGGCTACACCTTC.

The CDR3 spells CASSLDPGDTEAFF. As DNA, the CDR3 is TGTGCCAGCAGCTTAGACCCCGGGGACACTGAAGCTTTCTTT. The V and J genes are TRBV11-3 and TRBJ1-1, with D unresolved. Per germline, CDR1 SGHNT and CDR2 YENEEA. Deletions cut 0 bases from V and 3 bases from J, with 8 bases between. The CDR3 sequence is 14 residues long.

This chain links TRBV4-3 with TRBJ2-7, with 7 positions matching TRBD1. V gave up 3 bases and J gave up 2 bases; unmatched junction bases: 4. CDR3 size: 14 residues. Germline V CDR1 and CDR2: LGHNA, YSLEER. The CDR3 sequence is CASSHRDSTYEQYF. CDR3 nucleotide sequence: TGCGCCAGCAGCCACCGGGACAGTACCTACGAGCAGTACTTC.

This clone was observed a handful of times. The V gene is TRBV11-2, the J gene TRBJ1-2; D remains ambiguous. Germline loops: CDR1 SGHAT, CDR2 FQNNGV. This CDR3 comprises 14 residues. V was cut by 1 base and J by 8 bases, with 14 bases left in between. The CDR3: CASSLGSLTTGYTF. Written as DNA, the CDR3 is TGTGCCAGCAGCTTAGGATCTCTTACCACAGGCTACACCTTC.

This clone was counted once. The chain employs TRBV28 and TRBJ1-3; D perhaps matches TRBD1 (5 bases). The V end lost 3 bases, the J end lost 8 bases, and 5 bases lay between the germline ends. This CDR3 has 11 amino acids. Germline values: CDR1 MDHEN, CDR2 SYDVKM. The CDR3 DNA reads TGTGCCAGCAGTTTCAGGGACACCATATATTTT. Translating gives CASSFRDTIYF.

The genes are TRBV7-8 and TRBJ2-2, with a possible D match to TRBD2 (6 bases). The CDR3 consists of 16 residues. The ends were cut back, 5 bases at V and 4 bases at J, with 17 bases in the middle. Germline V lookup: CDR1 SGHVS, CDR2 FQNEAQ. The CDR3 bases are TGTGCCAGCAGCCCATACGGGGGTCGGGTCACCGGGGAGCTGTTTTTT. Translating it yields CASSPYGGRVTGELFF.

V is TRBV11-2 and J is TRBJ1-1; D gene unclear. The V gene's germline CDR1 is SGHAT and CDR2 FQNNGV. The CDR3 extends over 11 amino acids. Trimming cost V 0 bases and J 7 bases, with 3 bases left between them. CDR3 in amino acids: CASSLDLEAFF. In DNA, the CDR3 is TGTGCCAGCAGCTTAGACCTTGAAGCTTTCTTT.

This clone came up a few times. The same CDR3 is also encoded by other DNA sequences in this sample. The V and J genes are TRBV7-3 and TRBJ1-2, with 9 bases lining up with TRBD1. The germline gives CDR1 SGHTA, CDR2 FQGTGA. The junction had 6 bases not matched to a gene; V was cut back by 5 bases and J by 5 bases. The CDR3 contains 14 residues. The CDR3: CASSPTGGRYGYTF. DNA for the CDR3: TGTGCCAGCAGCCCGACAGGGGGGAGGTATGGCTACACCTTC.

The CDR3 loop reads CSVDSQEHYGYTF. CDR3 DNA: TGCAGCGTGGACTCTCAGGAGCACTATGGCTACACCTTC. The rearrangement uses TRBV29-1 and TRBJ1-2; D is uncertain. Per the germline V gene, CDR1 is SQVTM and CDR2 is ANQGSEA. V was trimmed by 6 bases and J by 3 bases, leaving 14 bases between them. The CDR3 totals 13 residues.

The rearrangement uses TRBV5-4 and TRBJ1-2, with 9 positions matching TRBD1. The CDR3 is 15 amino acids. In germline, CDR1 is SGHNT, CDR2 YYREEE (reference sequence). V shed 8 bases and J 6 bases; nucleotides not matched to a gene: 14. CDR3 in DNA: TGTGCCAGTATAAGACAGGGGGAGGGTTTTCATGGCTACACCTTC. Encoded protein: CASIRQGEGFHGYTF. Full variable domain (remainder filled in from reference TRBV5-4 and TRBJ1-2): ETGVTQSPTHLIKTRGQQVTLRCSSQSGHNTVSWYQQALGQGPQFIFQYYREEENGRGNFPPRFSGLQFPNYSSELNVNALELDDSALYLCASIRQGEGFHGYTFGSGTRLTVV.

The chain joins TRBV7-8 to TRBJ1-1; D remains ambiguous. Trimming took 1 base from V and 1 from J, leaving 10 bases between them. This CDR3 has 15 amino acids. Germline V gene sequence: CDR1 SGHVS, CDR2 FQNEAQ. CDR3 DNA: TGTGCCAGCAGCTTAGAGAGACTGGGGAACACTGAAGCTTTCTTT. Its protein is CASSLERLGNTEAFF.

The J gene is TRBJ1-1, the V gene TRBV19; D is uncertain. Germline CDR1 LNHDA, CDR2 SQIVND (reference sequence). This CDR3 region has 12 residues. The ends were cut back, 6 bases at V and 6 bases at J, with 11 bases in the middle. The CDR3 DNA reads TGTGCCAGTAGACAAAGAACAGCTGAAGCTTTCTTT. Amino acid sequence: CASRQRTAEAFF.

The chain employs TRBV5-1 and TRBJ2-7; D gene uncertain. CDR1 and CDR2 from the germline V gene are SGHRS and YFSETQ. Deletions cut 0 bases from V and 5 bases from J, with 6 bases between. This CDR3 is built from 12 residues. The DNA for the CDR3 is TGCGCCAGCAGCTTGGGAGTGAACGAGCAGTACTTC. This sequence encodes CASSLGVNEQYF.

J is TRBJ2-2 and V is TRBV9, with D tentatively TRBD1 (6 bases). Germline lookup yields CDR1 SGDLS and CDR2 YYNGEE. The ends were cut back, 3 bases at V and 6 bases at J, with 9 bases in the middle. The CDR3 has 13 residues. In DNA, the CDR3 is TGTGCCAGCAGCGCCAGGGGTCCCGGGGAGCTGTTTTTT. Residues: CASSARGPGELFF.

The chain's CDR3 is CASAIEGMNTEAFF. DNA for the CDR3: TGTGCTAGTGCCATAGAGGGCATGAACACTGAAGCTTTCTTT. V is TRBV12-5 and J is TRBJ1-1, with unresolved D. V gave up 7 bases and J gave up 0 bases, with 12 bases separating them. This CDR3 spans 14 amino acids. Germline values: CDR1 LGHNT, CDR2 FRNRAP.

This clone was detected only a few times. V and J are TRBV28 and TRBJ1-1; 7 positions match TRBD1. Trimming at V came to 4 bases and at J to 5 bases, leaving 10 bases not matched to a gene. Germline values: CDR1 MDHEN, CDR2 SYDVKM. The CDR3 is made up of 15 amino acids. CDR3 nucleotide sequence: TGTGCCAGCAGTTCGAACGACAGGGCATGGACTGAAGCTTTCTTT. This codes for CASSSNDRAWTEAFF. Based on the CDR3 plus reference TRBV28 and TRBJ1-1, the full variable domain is DVKVTQSSRYLVKRTGEKVFLECVQDMDHENMFWYRQDPGLGLRLIYFSYDVKMKEKGDIPEGYSVSREKKERFSLILESASTNQTSMYLCASSSNDRAWTEAFFGQGTRLTVV.